A single sample is the source of the 17 T cell receptor beta chains below, sequenced in a study of blood T cell repertoires in COVID-19. Sequenced by immunoSEQ multiplex PCR; TCRdb stores in-frame clones only, minus some. This sample has 450,000 to 600,000 clones, with roughly nine tenths found just once. The sequenced sample consisted of PBMCs or T cells enriched from blood (not recorded which). These receptors came from a woman in her late teens or twenties who had recovered from COVID-19.

V and J are TRBV5-4 and TRBJ2-5; D might be TRBD2 (6 bases). Germline V CDR1 and CDR2: SGHNT, YYREEE (reference sequence). V was clipped by 3 bases and J by 5 bases, with 8 bases between them. The CDR3 extends over 12 amino acids. DNA for the CDR3: TGTGCCAGCAGCTCACGGGGGGAGACCCAGTACTTC. It yields the protein CASSSRGETQYF.

With regard to this clone: This sample also contains other DNA sequences that code for the same CDR3. The chain combines TRBV5-1 with TRBJ2-7; the D gene is possibly TRBD1 (6 bases). This CDR3 is built from 13 residues. Germline V gene lookup returns CDR1 SGHRS and CDR2 YFSETQ. V lost 1 base and J lost 1, with 6 bases in between. This chain's CDR3 is CASSLTGSYEQYF. The CDR3 nucleotides read TGCGCCAGCAGCTTGACAGGGTCCTACGAGCAGTACTTC.

This rearrangement joins TRBV4-1 to TRBJ2-7; D is possibly TRBD2 (5 bases). V shed 4 bases and J shed 5 bases, with 27 bases lying between them. Germline-derived CDR1 and CDR2 are MGHRA and YSYEKL. CDR3 length: 18 residues. CDR3 protein: CASSPGGGGGSQSHEQYF. The CDR3 DNA follows: TGCGCCAGCAGCCCTGGTGGTGGTGGAGGATCTCAGTCCCACGAGCAGTACTTC.

This CDR3 is CASSIRQDSGYTF. The DNA of the CDR3 is TGTGCCAGTAGTATAAGACAGGACAGTGGCTACACCTTC. This chain links TRBV19 with TRBJ1-2, with D possibly being TRBD1 (6 bases). V was cut by 2 bases and J by 7 bases, with 11 bases left in between. CDR3 length equals 13 residues. Germline lookup yields CDR1 LNHDA and CDR2 SQIVND (reference sequence).

CDR3 loop: CASLIANYGYTF. Written as DNA, the CDR3 is TGTGCCAGCTTAATAGCCAACTATGGCTACACCTTC. This chain joins TRBV19 and TRBJ1-2; D gene uncertain. The CDR3 has 12 amino acids. V lost 9 bases, J lost 2 bases, and 10 bases lay in between. Germline values: CDR1 LNHDA, CDR2 SQIVND (reference sequence).

This chain connects TRBV18 to TRBJ2-7; tentatively, D is TRBD2 (5 bases). Germline V gene data show CDR1 as KGHSH and CDR2 as LQKENI. The CDR3 runs to 12 residues. Trimming removed 4 bases at V and 2 bases at J, with 6 bases between. CDR3: CASSRETYEQYF. CDR3 sequence (DNA): TGTGCCAGCTCACGGGAGACCTACGAGCAGTACTTC.

This clone came up once. The rearrangement links TRBV27 to TRBJ2-5, with 10 bases identical to TRBD2. From germline, CDR1 is MNHEY and CDR2 SMNVEV (reference sequence). Trimming removed 1 base from V and 9 bases from J; junction bases left unmatched: 11. The CDR3 consists of 16 residues. CDR3 nucleotides: TGTGCCAGCAGTTTATTTGATAGCGGGGGGACCAGGGCCCAGTACTTC. It codes for CASSLFDSGGTRAQYF.

The genes are TRBV2 and TRBJ1-5; 9 bases align to TRBD1. V lost 5 bases to trimming and J lost 7 bases; unmatched junction nucleotides: 15. Germline V gene sequence: CDR1 SNHLY, CDR2 FYNNEI. The CDR3 extends over 17 amino acids. The CDR3: CASSLLGTGKGEQPQHF. Written as DNA, the CDR3 is TGTGCCAGCAGTCTACTCGGGACAGGGAAAGGGGAACAGCCCCAGCATTTT. Together with reference TRBV2 and TRBJ1-5, the CDR3 gives the full variable domain: EPEVTQTPSHQVTQMGQEVILRCVPISNHLYFYWYRQILGQKVEFLVSFYNNEISEKSEIFDDQFSVERPDGSNFTLKIRSTKLEDSAMYFCASSLLGTGKGEQPQHFGDGTRLSIL.

As DNA, the CDR3 is TGTGCCAGCAGTGAAGCTAGTTGGCGGGGAAACACCATATATTTT. This codes for CASSEASWRGNTIYF. The V and J genes are TRBV6-1 and TRBJ1-3, with D uncertain. This CDR3 has 15 residues. V was shortened by 0 bases and J by 4 bases, with 10 bases between the two germline ends. Germline V gene sequence: CDR1 MNHNS, CDR2 SASEGT.

The chain has TRBV30 and TRBJ1-5; D unresolved. The ends were cut back, 0 bases at V and 5 bases at J, with 20 bases in the middle. Germline V CDR1 and CDR2: GTSNPN, SVGIG (reference sequence). The CDR3 totals 17 residues. The CDR3 coding sequence is TGTGCCTGGAGTGTACTAGGAGGGAGGGTTTCGGATCAGCCCCAGCATTTT. Encoded protein: CAWSVLGGRVSDQPQHF.

The rearrangement links TRBV11-1 to TRBJ1-2; tentative D call: TRBD1 (5 bases). The V gene lost 4 bases and the J gene lost 0 bases, with 15 bases spanning the gap. The CDR3 is made up of 16 amino acids. Germline CDR1 and CDR2: SGHAT and FQDESV (reference sequence). This chain's CDR3 is CASSSLRDSANYGYTF. The CDR3 DNA reads as TGTGCCAGCAGCTCTTTACGGGACTCTGCTAACTATGGCTACACCTTC.

The chain combines TRBV19 with TRBJ1-1, with D perhaps matching TRBD1 (6 bases). The germline CDR1 and CDR2 sequences are LNHDA and SQIVND (reference sequence). This CDR3 region has 14 residues. V shed 5 bases and J shed 5 bases, with 15 bases lying between them. The CDR3 nucleotides read TGTGCCAGTAGTCCTGGCAGGGGATTTACTGAAGCTTTCTTT. As protein: CASSPGRGFTEAFF.

A few counts support this clone. The V call is TRBV5-6, the J call TRBJ2-5; D perhaps matches TRBD2 (7 bases). Germline lookup yields CDR1 SGHDT and CDR2 YYEEEE. This CDR3 has 15 residues. Trimming cost V 0 bases and J 4 bases, with 13 bases left between them. CDR3 nucleotide sequence: TGTGCCAGCAGCTTGGGATCCGGGGGGCCAGAGACCCAGTACTTC. It yields the protein CASSLGSGGPETQYF.

In the case of this clone: Other DNA sequences in the sample encode the same CDR3. The chain is built from TRBV4-1 and TRBJ1-1, with D perhaps matching TRBD1 (6 bases). The germline gives CDR1 MGHRA, CDR2 YSYEKL. V lost 4 bases and J 4 bases, leaving 13 bases between the germline ends. The CDR3 has 14 residues. The DNA for the CDR3 is TGCGCCAGCAGCCCAGGCCAAGGGGGCACTGAAGCTTTCTTT. Encoded protein: CASSPGQGGTEAFF.

This clone was seen ten or more times. The genes are TRBV7-9 and TRBJ2-3, with TRBD2 matching over 9 bases. With 5 bases clipped from V and 4 bases from J, the junction kept 7 bases outside the gene matches. The CDR3 contains 15 residues. Germline lookup yields CDR1 SEHNR and CDR2 FQNEAQ (reference sequence). The CDR3 is CASSPGLAGSDTQYF. Written as DNA, the CDR3 is TGTGCCAGCAGCCCGGGGCTAGCGGGGTCAGATACGCAGTATTTT.

This rearrangement joins TRBV30 to TRBJ1-1; 9 bases match TRBD1. Germline V gene lookup returns CDR1 GTSNPN and CDR2 SVGIG (reference sequence). V was pared by 6 bases and J by 11 bases, with 10 bases of the junction left unmatched. The CDR3 has 12 amino acids. The CDR3 sequence is CACSIQGATAFF. The DNA of the CDR3 is TGTGCCTGCTCTATACAGGGGGCAACGGCTTTCTTT.

J is TRBJ2-5 and V is TRBV3-1 (or the pseudogene TRBV3-2), with 9 positions matching TRBD2. This CDR3 comprises 13 residues. Unmatched junction bases numbered 6, after V lost 8 bases and J lost 5 bases. Germline V gene data show CDR1 as LGHDT and CDR2 as YNNKEL (reference sequence). The CDR3 here is CASCRTSEETQYF. The DNA for the CDR3 is TGTGCCAGCTGTAGGACTAGCGAGGAGACCCAGTACTTC.